Below, one T cell receptor (beta chain) is given with its context. What it binds is unknown. The data derive from a study of vaccination effects on CD4 cells after COVID-19. Antigen-specific CD4+ T cells expanded by the ViraFEST assay with viral peptide pools were then sequenced. Once cultured for roughly nine days, the cells underwent separation to obtain CD4+ T cells. Vaccinated participants had no history of SARS-CoV-2 infection and tested negative for nucleocapsid antibodies. It was on days 3 and 7 that half the medium was replaced with IL-2 medium. Profiling relied on immunoSEQ multiplex PCR, and the TCRdb table lists in-frame clones only, not all of them. The table records some 22,000 clones, 65% to 75% of them present only once. This CDR3 is 15 amino acids long. CDR1 is LGHDT and CDR2 is YNNKEL in the germline V gene (reference sequence). Trimming took off 4 bases at V and 1 base at J, with 13 bases between the two ends.

This receptor was obtained from a human donor who received a COVID-19 vaccine. The material sequenced was CD4+ T cells from PBMCs cultured with SARS-CoV-2 spike peptides, taken before COVID-19 vaccination. The chain has TRBV3-1 (or the pseudogene TRBV3-2) and TRBJ1-1; D not resolved. CDR3 in DNA: TGTGCCAGCAGCCGCCAGTTTACCCCGAACACTGAAGCTTTCTTT. This gives the protein CASSRQFTPNTEAFF.